A selection of T cell receptor beta chains follows, all from one sample in a study of blood T cell repertoires in COVID-19. Some clones are missing from TCRdb's copy, which holds only in-frame ones; the method was immunoSEQ multiplex PCR. Of about 240,000 clones in the sample, 70% to 90% were seen once. The sequenced sample consisted of peripheral blood. The source is a woman aged 70-85 years with active or convalescent COVID-19. Each CDR3 is given without its conserved first and last residue. The order of the fields is V gene, CDR3 protein.

TRBV12-3/TRBV12-4 | ASSFQGNTEAF
TRBV19 | ASSPAGGGGGYT
TRBV7-9 | ASSPVGGKETQY
TRBV5-4 | ASSSSNRGLNTEAF
TRBV18 | ASSPPSRGSNQPQH
TRBV19 | ASSVRQGVRGYT
TRBV12-3/TRBV12-4 | ASSPTGGYGYT
TRBV10-1 | ASSDSPDQPQH
TRBV7-2 | ASSLVSGGMTDTQY
TRBV6-5 | ASSYTGSTNEKLF
TRBV19 | ASSIYEEGYT
TRBV11-2 | ASSLGWTVTEAF
TRBV4-3 | ASSLYRDRGYGYT
TRBV7-2 | ASSRGLWETQY
TRBV6-4 | ASRSQGAHTEAF
TRBV6-6 | ASSYNSRRGNQPQH
TRBV5-1 | ASSLAPDGYT
TRBV12-3/TRBV12-4 | ATRRQENTEAF
TRBV5-5 | ASSIDRVQGTEAF
TRBV5-6 | ASSFRSRGYEQY
TRBV7-9 | ASSRFRVAGANVLT
TRBV25-1 | ASSESGSYEQY
TRBV11-2 | ASSPGDRLADTQY
TRBV12-3/TRBV12-4 | ASKGGTQPQH